The clone carrying this T cell receptor (beta chain) is a singleton in its sample. Antigen unknown. The CDR3 is 15 amino acids. V dropped 6 bases and J dropped 0 bases, with 15 bases sitting between them. Germline CDR1 is SGHAT and CDR2 is FQNNGV. This table comes from immunoSEQ multiplex PCR, and its TCRdb copy is limited to in-frame clones, with some not included. The repertoire includes around 60,000 clones, about 64% of them detected once, and over 12% sits in the top ten. The data were taken from a study of T cell clones after liver transplantation. Study overall: TCRbeta sequencing after a pre-transplant mixed lymphocyte reaction identified graft-donor-reactive clones, later tracked in post-transplant blood. Three of the eight recipients were HCV-positive; the rest had non-autoimmune, non-viral transplant indications. Tolerance: complete withdrawal held at least one year, liver enzymes staying within twice normal.

Broader study findings: These preliminary findings come from unstandardized post-transplant sampling times.

The sequence came from a human donor who received a liver transplant. This rearrangement joins TRBV11-2 to TRBJ2-7, with D unresolved. This specimen consisted of CD4+ T cells from blood, obtained before liver transplant. The DNA for the CDR3 is TGTGCCAGCAGTTCAACACAAGGAGACTCCTACGAGCAGTACTTC. The encoded protein is CASSSTQGDSYEQYF.